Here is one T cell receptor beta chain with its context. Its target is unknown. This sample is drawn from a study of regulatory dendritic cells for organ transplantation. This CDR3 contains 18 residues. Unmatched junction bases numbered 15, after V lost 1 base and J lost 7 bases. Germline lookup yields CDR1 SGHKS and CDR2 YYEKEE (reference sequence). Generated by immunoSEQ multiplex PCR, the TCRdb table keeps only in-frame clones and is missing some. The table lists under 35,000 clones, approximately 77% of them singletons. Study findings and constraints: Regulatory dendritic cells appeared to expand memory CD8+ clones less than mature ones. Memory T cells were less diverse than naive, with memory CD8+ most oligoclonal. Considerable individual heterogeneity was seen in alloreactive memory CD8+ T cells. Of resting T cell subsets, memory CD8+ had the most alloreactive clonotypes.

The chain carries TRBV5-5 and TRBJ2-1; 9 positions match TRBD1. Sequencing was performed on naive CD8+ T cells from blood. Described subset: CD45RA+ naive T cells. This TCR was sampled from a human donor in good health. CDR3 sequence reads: CASSLRSLTGGAYNEQFF. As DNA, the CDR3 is TGTGCCAGCAGCTTGCGAAGTCTTACAGGGGGCGCTTATAATGAGCAGTTCTTC.